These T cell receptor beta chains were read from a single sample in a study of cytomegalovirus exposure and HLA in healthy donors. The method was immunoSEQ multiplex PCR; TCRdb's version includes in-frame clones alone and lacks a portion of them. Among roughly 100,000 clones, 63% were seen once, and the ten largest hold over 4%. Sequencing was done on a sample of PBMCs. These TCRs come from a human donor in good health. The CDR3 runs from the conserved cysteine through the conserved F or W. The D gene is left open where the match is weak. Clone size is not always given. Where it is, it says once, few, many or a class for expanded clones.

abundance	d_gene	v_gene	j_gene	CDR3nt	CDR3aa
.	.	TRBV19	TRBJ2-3	TGTGCCAGTAGTTCGGGCCCGGGGGAAACAGATACGCAGTATTTT	CASSSGPGETDTQYF
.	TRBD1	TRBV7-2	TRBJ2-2	TGTGCCAGCAGCTCACGCGACAGGGGTGGAACCGGGGAGCTGTTTTTT	CASSSRDRGGTGELFF
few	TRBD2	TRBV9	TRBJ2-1	TGTGCCAGCAGCGTAGAATTAGCGGGAGACAATGAGCAGTTCTTC	CASSVELAGDNEQFF
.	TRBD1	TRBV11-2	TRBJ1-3	TGTGCCAGCAGCTTACAGGGGGTATCTCGTTCAGGAAACACCATATATTTT	CASSLQGVSRSGNTIYF
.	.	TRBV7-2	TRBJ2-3	TGTGCCAGCAGCTTAGCAGGCTTAGGGGCAGATACGCAGTATTTT	CASSLAGLGADTQYF
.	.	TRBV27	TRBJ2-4	TGTGCCAGCAGGACATATGCGGGGGCCGGAGCCAAAAACATTCAGTACTTC	CASRTYAGAGAKNIQYF
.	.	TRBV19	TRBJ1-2	TGTGCCAGTTTCGGTGCAGGTGAGTGGGCTGGATCGGACTATGGCTACACCTTC	CASFGAGEWAGSDYGYTF
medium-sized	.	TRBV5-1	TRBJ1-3	TGCGCCAGCAGCTCAGGGTCATACTCTGGAAACACCATATATTTT	CASSSGSYSGNTIYF
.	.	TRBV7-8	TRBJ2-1	TGTGCCAGCAGCTGGCGGGGTAACAATGAGCAGTTCTTC	CASSWRGNNEQFF
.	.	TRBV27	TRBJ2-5	TGTGCCAGCAGTGCCCAGGGTGTTGCTTGGGAGACCCAGTACTTC	CASSAQGVAWETQYF
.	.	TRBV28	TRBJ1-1	TGTGCCAGTAGTACTGGGGGCGTCGGACGGGAAGCTTTCTTT	CASSTGGVGREAFF
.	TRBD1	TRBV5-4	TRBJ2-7	TGTGCCAGCAGCTACTGGACAGGAACCGAGCAGTACTTC	CASSYWTGTEQYF
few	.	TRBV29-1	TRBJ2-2	TGCAGCGTTCTAACTAGTTTCCCCGGGGAGCTGTTTTTT	CSVLTSFPGELFF
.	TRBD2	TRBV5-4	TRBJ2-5	TGTGCCAGCAGCTTGGCCGGCGGGAGCGGAGAGACCCAGTACTTC	CASSLAGGSGETQYF
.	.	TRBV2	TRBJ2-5	TGTGCCAGCAGTGTTCGAGAGACCCAGTACTTC	CASSVRETQYF
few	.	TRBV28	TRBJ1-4	TGTGCCAGCAGTGGGTGGGACATGAATGAAAAACTGTTTTTT	CASSGWDMNEKLFF
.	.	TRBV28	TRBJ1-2	TGTGCCAGCAGGTGGACACCGCTTTATGGCTACACCTTC	CASRWTPLYGYTF
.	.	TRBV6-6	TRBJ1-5	TGTGCCAGCAGTTACTCGGCGGGCCTGGGCAATCAGCCCCAGCATTTT	CASSYSAGLGNQPQHF
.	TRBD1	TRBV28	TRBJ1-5	TGTGCCAGCAGGGGACGAGCTACACAGGGGTTCCGCAATCAGCCCCAGCATTTT	CASRGRATQGFRNQPQHF
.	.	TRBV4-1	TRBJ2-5	TGCGCCAGCAGCCAAGGGAAGAGGAGCGAGCGAGAGACCCAGTACTTC	CASSQGKRSERETQYF
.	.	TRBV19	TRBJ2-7	TGTGCCAGTAGTATAAATCGCCTGGGGGCAGGACTCTACGAGCAGTACTTC	CASSINRLGAGLYEQYF
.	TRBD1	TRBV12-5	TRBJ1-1	TGTGCTAGTGGTTTGGTACCTAACAGGGGTCCTGAAGCTTTCTTT	CASGLVPNRGPEAFF
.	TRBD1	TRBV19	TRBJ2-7	TGTGCCAGTAGTGCCTCGACAGGGCGTTCCTACGAGCAGTACTTC	CASSASTGRSYEQYF
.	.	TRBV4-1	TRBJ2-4	TGCGCCAGCAGCCAAGAGGTCTCGTGGAGGGGAAACATTCAGTACTTC	CASSQEVSWRGNIQYF
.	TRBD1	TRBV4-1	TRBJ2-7	TGCGCCAGCACCCGGGGACAACAGGGGGACGAGCAGTACTTC	CASTRGQQGDEQYF
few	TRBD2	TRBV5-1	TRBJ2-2	TGCGCCAGCAGCTCGAATCCTACTAGCGGGAGAGCCGGGGAGCTGTTTTTT	CASSSNPTSGRAGELFF
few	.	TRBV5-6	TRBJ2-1	TGTGCCAGCAGTTTCCACAAAGGACTTAGCAGGAATGAGCAGTTCTTC	CASSFHKGLSRNEQFF
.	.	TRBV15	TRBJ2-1	TGTGCCACCAGCAGAGACTTAGGAGACAGAAACAATGAGCAGTTCTTC	CATSRDLGDRNNEQFF
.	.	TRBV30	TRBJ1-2	TGTGCCTGGAAAAGGACAGTAGACTATGGCTACACCTTC	CAWKRTVDYGYTF
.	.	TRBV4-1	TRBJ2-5	TGCGCCAGCAGCCAAGGGGGTCTAGGATCGGGGGAGACCCAGTACTTC	CASSQGGLGSGETQYF
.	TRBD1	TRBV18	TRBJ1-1	TGTGCCAGCTCACCACCCATTATTCAGGGGGCTAATGAAGCTTTCTTT	CASSPPIIQGANEAFF
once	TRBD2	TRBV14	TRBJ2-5	TGTGCCAGCAGCTTCACTAGCGGGAGCGGGGAGACCCAGTACTTC	CASSFTSGSGETQYF
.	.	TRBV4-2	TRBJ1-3	TGTGCCAGCAGCCTTCTCGGTTTGGTTGTTCCCAATCGACAGGTCTCTGGAAACACCATATATTTT	CASSLLGLVVPNRQVSGNTIYF
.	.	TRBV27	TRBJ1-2	TGTGCCAGCAGTTTAAAGGGGTCGGTTGGCTACACCTTC	CASSLKGSVGYTF
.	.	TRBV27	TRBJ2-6	TGTGCCAGCAGGAGGACTGGGGCCAACGTCCTGACTTTC	CASRRTGANVLTF
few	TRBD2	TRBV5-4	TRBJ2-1	TGTGCCAGCAGCTTGGGGCTAGCGGGGCACAATGAGCAGTTCTTC	CASSLGLAGHNEQFF
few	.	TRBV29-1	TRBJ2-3	TGCAGCGTGGGGCAGGTTCCAGATACGCAGTATTTT	CSVGQVPDTQYF
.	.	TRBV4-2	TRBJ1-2	TGTGCCAGCAGCCAAGAGGGACAAGGCTATGGCTACACCTTC	CASSQEGQGYGYTF
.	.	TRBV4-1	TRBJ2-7	TGCGCCAGCAGCCAAGATCTTTCAGGCATCCATTACGAGCAGTACTTC	CASSQDLSGIHYEQYF
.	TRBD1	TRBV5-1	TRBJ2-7	TGCGCCAGCAGCTTATCCCCGGACAGGGGAGGGCGCGAGCAGTACTTC	CASSLSPDRGGREQYF
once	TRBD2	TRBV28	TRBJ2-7	TGTGCCAGCCTAAGCGGGATCGGCTACGAGCAGTACTTC	CASLSGIGYEQYF
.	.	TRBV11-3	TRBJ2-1	TGTGCCAGCAGCTTAAGACAGAGCTCCTACAATGAGCAGTTCTTC	CASSLRQSSYNEQFF
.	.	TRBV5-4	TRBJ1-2	TGTGCCAGCAGCTTGGCCGGCGGGGATGGCTACACCTTC	CASSLAGGDGYTF